This paragraph reports one T cell receptor beta chain. On cycle 4 day 1 and cycle 7 day 1, as well as at baseline, blood was sampled. Only in-frame clones appear in the TCRdb table, and some are missing; sequencing was by immunoSEQ multiplex PCR. The table records fewer than 80,000 clones, 65% to 90% of them present only once. The data were taken from a study of OX40 agonist ivuxolimab in advanced cancers. Turning to the study itself: There were three patients with partial responses, one having hepatocellular carcinoma and two cutaneous melanoma.

The material was CD4+ or CD8+ T cells sorted from blood, obtained in a trial of the OX40 agonist ivuxolimab. The receptor's source is an adult with an advanced solid tumor such as melanoma, head and neck, liver or kidney cancer.

As DNA, the CDR3 is TGTGCCAGTAGTATCGGCGGGGCGCCCCAGCATTTT. It specifies CASSIGGAPQHF. The chain has TRBV19 and TRBJ1-5; perhaps TRBD1 as D (5 bases). The length of the CDR3 is 12 residues. Looked up from germline, CDR1 is LNHDA and CDR2 is SQIVND (reference sequence). V gave up 3 bases and J gave up 9 bases, with 9 bases separating them.